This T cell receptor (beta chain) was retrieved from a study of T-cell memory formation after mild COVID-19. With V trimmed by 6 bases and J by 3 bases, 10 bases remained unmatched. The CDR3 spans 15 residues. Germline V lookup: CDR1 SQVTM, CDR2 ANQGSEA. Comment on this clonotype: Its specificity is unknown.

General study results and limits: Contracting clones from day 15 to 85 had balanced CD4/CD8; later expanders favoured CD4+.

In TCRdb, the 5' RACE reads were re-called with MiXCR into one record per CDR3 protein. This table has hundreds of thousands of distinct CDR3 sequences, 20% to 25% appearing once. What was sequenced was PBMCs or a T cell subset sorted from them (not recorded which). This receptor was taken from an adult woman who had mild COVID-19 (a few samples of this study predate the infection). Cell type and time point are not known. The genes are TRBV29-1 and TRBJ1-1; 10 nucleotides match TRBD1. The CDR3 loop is CSVLPGQGLHTEAFF. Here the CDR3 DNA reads TGCAGCGTGTTACCGGGACAGGGGTTGCACACTGAAGCTTTCTTT.